This is a list of T cell receptor beta chains from one sample in a study of blood T cell repertoires in COVID-19. The repertoire was sequenced with immunoSEQ multiplex PCR; TCRdb's copy has only in-frame clones and lacks some. Among more than 250,000 clones, around 85% were seen once, and the ten largest hold about 1.9%. Input material: peripheral blood. Source of these receptors: a woman aged 25 to 39 who had recovered from COVID-19. The conserved cysteine and the conserved F or W are not part of the CDR3 here.

J | V | CDR3
TRBJ2-7 | TRBV27 | ASSPKATVSSYEQY
TRBJ2-7 | TRBV19 | ASSVIQGTDEQY
TRBJ2-7 | TRBV10-2 | ASSESAGLTYEQY
TRBJ1-1 | TRBV19 | ASSTAAGTGYMNTEAF
TRBJ2-7 | TRBV7-9 | ASSPGEGRRSFEQY
TRBJ2-3 | TRBV11-2 | ASSLDFTDTQY
TRBJ2-1 | TRBV7-9 | ASSLSVLRSYNEQF
TRBJ1-4 | TRBV7-6 | ASSERQGTSKANEKLF
TRBJ2-6 | TRBV9 | ASSVGGPSLGANVLT
TRBJ2-7 | TRBV7-9 | ASSRGQKSSYEQY
TRBJ2-7 | TRBV3-1/TRBV3-2 | ASSPDTSSYEQY
TRBJ2-7 | TRBV11-2 | ASSLDGSYEQY
TRBJ1-4 | TRBV7-2 | ASSTFRRVEEKLF
TRBJ2-7 | TRBV7-2 | ASSLLAGGDEQY
TRBJ1-3 | TRBV5-6 | ASSLGRSSGNTIY
TRBJ2-7 | TRBV27 | ASSLSTPSYEQY
TRBJ2-7 | TRBV15 | ATSRYGDNSYEQY
TRBJ2-3 | TRBV5-4 | ASSLSGSGIAQY
TRBJ1-1 | TRBV6-5 | ASSPQYQNTEAF
TRBJ2-5 | TRBV7-9 | ASSLGPGYPETQY
TRBJ2-2 | TRBV24-1 | ATSDLLWTGNTGELF
TRBJ1-1 | TRBV27 | ASSLALGTEAF
TRBJ1-5 | TRBV6-6 | ASSLRDIYQPQH
TRBJ2-7 | TRBV5-6 | ASSVGDREPYEQY